This T cell receptor beta chain comes out of a study of cytomegalovirus exposure and HLA in healthy donors (dated by TCRdb to between 2016 and 2019). Notes on the research overall: According to an earlier analysis of around 600 of the donors, 150 million to 200 million T cells yielded some 110 million unique TCR beta sequences and 276 Gb of sequence data. Around 300 gigabases of sequencing data and approximately 85 million unique TCR sequences were included in an early release covering several hundred HLA-typed donors. Of the roughly 400 genotyped donors, approximately 80% fell in the genetic ancestry cluster associated with self-reported Caucasian donors. The study aimed to test whether signatures of past pathogen exposure could be identified by cataloging public T cell receptors. The T cell repertoires of several hundred subjects were profiled by immunosequencing and related to cytomegalovirus serostatus. Besides the first cohort of about 730 subjects, a separate validation cohort made up of 120 different subjects was used. To predict cytomegalovirus infection status, the study combined high-throughput TCR immunosequencing, statistical association of individual TCRs with disease status, and machine learning. To study patterns of TCR occurrence, a later analysis re-analyzed previously published TCR beta repertoires from 650 to 750 donors and added high-resolution HLA genotyping. The later analysis used no new phenotypic data to find candidate immune exposures, relying instead on TCR beta sequences and their occurrence across donors. To decide whether each TCR beta V gene segment behaved as functional or pseudogenic, an earlier analysis of over 500 of the donors relied on high-throughput TCR beta sequencing. Alongside the repertoire data, information on donor age, sex, ethnicity and CMV serostatus was compiled. A later genetic analysis took genome-wide SNP genotypes for about 55% of the 666 donors and used that subset as a discovery cohort. Every discovery cohort repertoire had been produced on one sequencing platform. Both class I and class II loci were covered by HLA typing, at four-digit resolution. Typing coverage differed by locus: A, B, C, DRB1 and DQB1 were typed in roughly 620-640 donors, DQA1 in about 510, DPA1 in 600 to 610, and DPB1 in just under 480. A handful of DR-DQ haplotypes were treated as single units for association and clustering because of strong linkage in the cohort. Among around 400 genotyped donors of the cohort, an average of approximately 240,000 unique TCR beta nucleotide sequences was sequenced per donor, of which roughly 18% were non-productive. The study at large found these results: According to a later analysis, TCR association rates differed among HLA loci, with DRB1 alleles showing the most associated TCRs and HLA-C alleles showing the fewest. In a later analysis, HLA-associated TCR beta chains were found to be more clonally expanded and to have lower generation probabilities than equally common non-associated chains. Correlated functional status among segregating V segments might be attributable to linkage disequilibrium, but an unknown experimental factor could not be ruled out. Presence/absence analyses assumed roughly uniform sequencing depth across donors, an assumption that may not hold. At a false discovery rate of 0.05, a later analysis linked around 15,000 TCR beta sequences to specific HLA alleles. Most TCR sequences were seen in very few donors, while some public TCRs were found in many individuals. When HLA alleles, especially DR and DQ, strongly co-occurred, TCR associations were difficult to assign to individual alleles. Only TCR beta chains were sequenced in this cohort, and the absence of alpha or paired-chain data limited detectable features. A cluster of highly shared sequence variants was judged likely to represent a technical artifact of the sequencing pipeline. It was suggested by the authors that the approach could potentially be generalized to other disease states and immunological phenotypes. In a later genetic analysis, a missense DCLRE1C variant was associated with V-gene and J-gene trimming of TCR beta chains, and the association was replicated in an independent cohort. Several of the top co-occurrence clusters appeared to be linked to parvovirus B19, influenza, CMV and Epstein-Barr virus, according to a later analysis. CMV serostatus was the only immune exposure information available for the cohort. A further reported finding was that TCR beta sequences accurately predicted the HLA-A and HLA-B alleles for most subjects in the first cohort. According to a later genetic analysis, donors in an Asian-associated ancestry cluster had fewer N-insertions in productive TCRs than the roughly 660-donor mean. In a later analysis, most CMV-associated TCR beta chains were found to appear HLA-restricted, with HLA associations seemingly driven largely by CMV exposure. The classifier was reported to diagnose cytomegalovirus status with high specificity and sensitivity in both the original and validation cohorts. Because the 87-base-pair reads could not distinguish some IMGT-functional V segments, including TRBV6-2 and TRBV6-3, those segments were excluded. In an earlier analysis of some 500 of the donors, most TCR beta V segments were observed in productive rearrangements about 90% or about 30% of the time, broadly matching IMGT annotations. Because HLA typing was unavailable for some donors at each locus, only the typed subset was used in association tests. In vitro tests confirmed that a few of the cytomegalovirus-associated TCR beta chains recognize cytomegalovirus antigens. Because counts were too low, seventeen rarely observed V segments, including chromosome 9 orphons, were excluded from the earlier analysis of fewer than 650 of the donors. The study gave a list of about 150 TCR beta chains associated with cytomegalovirus.

The cohort comprised 710 or so healthy bone marrow donors. Cohort members were all nominally healthy when sampled, although unrecorded immune exposures were likely present. The donor tested CMV seropositive, placing the donor among the approximately 290 seropositive members of the cohort. Every donor gave a peripheral blood sample, and the peripheral blood mononuclear cells from that sample were used for TCR beta sequencing. The Qiagen DNeasy Blood Extraction Kit was used to extract genomic DNA from the blood cell samples. Libraries were constructed by the immunoSEQ multiplex PCR assay. A mixture of 60 forward primers for TCR Vbeta segments and 13 reverse primers for TCR Jbeta segments was used in the multiplex PCR. The CDR3 region of rearranged TCR beta genes was amplified from genomic DNA by a multiplex PCR assay. Amplified TCR beta libraries were sequenced as 87-base-pair reads on the Illumina HiSeq System. From the authors' description of their analysis: In a later analysis, roughly 80 million unique TCR beta chains were counted across the roughly 610 repertoires, and roughly 9.9 million of these chains were shared by at least two donors. Raw reads were error-corrected and collapsed into unique sequences with a nearest-neighbor algorithm that merged closely related sequences to remove PCR and sequencing errors. Alignment of CDR3 sequences to IMGT reference sequences was used to assign V, D and J gene segments. For a sequence to be retained, at least a six-nucleotide match to both a V gene segment and a J gene segment was required. A rearrangement was called productive if the CDR3 had no stop codons and remained in frame with V and J, and every other rearrangement was called non-productive. CDR3 was defined by IMGT convention, running from the second conserved V-encoded cysteine to the conserved J-encoded phenylalanine. Sequences without an unambiguous match to a single V gene segment were excluded from the earlier analysis of a few hundred of the donors. In an earlier analysis of some 590 of the donors, a V segment was called functional when productive rearrangements were above 56.7%, and segregating when the standard deviation between donors exceeded 5%. To diagnose cytomegalovirus status from the catalog of TCR beta chain sequences, a statistical classification framework was built. A later analysis assigned V and J genes by comparing TCR nucleotide sequences with IMGT/GENE-DB human TR gene sequences. Using the TCRdist pipeline, a later analysis assigned CDR3 sequences along with most-parsimonious VDJ recombination scenarios. A later analysis defined each TCR beta chain by its CDR3 amino acid sequence plus V-gene family, and excluded reads lacking a unique V-gene family. In a later analysis, 500 to 700 highly shared, low-generation-probability nucleotide sequences were removed to address suspected cross-contamination and a sequencing artifact. For each public chain, a later analysis derived a clonal expansion index from normalized ranks of inferred template counts within each repertoire. Generation probabilities in a later analysis came from a VDJ recombination model fitted to out-of-frame rearrangements, and those results were checked against IGoR. In a later analysis, hypergeometric tests were used to score TCR-TCR, TCR-HLA and TCR-CMV co-occurrence, with a repertoire-size bias correction applied to TCR pairs. To estimate false discovery rates, a later analysis permuted the HLA or CMV assignments 20 times. In a later analysis, co-occurring TCRs were grouped with DBSCAN, and TCRdist sequence similarity was added when clustering was performed within HLA-allele-positive subsets. For co-occurrence clustering, repertoires with fewer than 30,000 or more than 120,000 public chains were excluded, along with five repertoires with anomalous nucleotide sharing. Sourced from immuneACCESS, this table was stored by TCRdb with only in-frame sequences that have V and J called. A share of the clones is absent; for the studies checked, an unresolved V gene accounts for under half, and the remainder has no known explanation. V, J and clone size were drawn from that table, and D and trimming were deduced from the DNA. The sample data list fewer than 120,000 clones, and more than 70% of these were observed just once. Around 2.9% of the sample is taken by the ten largest.

Including the terminal cysteine and phenylalanine, the CDR3 comprises 15 residues. Of the read, only the CDR3 DNA is kept; its 45 bases are in frame from base 1. The germline V gene yields SGHRS for CDR1 and YFSETQ for CDR2. V and J are trimmed by 4 bases and 5 bases, and the gene matches miss 9 bases of the junction. With respect to this clone: Its antigen is not yet known. There are no base qualities to consult, and no much larger clone falls within one base.

Sequenced: PBMCs. The TCR comes from a woman aged 55-69 years in good health and CMV-seropositive. The rearrangement combines TRBV5-1 with TRBJ2-5, with 9 junctional bases fitting TRBD1. The bases are TGCGCCAGCAGCCCGGGACAGGGATTAGGGGAGACCCAGTACTTC. Its protein product is CASSPGQGLGETQYF.